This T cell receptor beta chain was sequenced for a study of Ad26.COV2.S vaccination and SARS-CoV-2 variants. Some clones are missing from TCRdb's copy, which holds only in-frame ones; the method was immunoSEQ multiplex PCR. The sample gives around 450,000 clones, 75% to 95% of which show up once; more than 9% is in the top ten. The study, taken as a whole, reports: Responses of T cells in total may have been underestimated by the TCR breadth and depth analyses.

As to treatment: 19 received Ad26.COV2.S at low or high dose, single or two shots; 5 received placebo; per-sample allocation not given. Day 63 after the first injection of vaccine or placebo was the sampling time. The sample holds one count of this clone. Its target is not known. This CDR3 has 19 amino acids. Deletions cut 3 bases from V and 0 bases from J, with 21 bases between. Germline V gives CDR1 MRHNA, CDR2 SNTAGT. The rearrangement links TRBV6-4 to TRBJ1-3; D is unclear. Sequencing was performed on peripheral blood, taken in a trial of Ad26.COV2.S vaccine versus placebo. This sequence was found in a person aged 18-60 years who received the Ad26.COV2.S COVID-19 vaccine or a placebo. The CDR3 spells CASSDCIPRTGSSGNTIYF. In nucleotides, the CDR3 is TGTGCCAGCAGTGATTGTATCCCAAGGACGGGTAGCTCTGGAAACACCATATATTTT.